The rows below give T cell receptor beta chains drawn from one sample of a study of cytotoxic CD8 clonotypes in ibrutinib-treated CLL. Profiling relied on immunoSEQ multiplex PCR, and the TCRdb table lists in-frame clones only, not all of them. The sample includes about 85,000 clones, around 79% of them seen just once. The source material was PBMCs, sampled after 12 months of ibrutinib treatment. All receptors derive from a human donor with chronic lymphocytic leukemia. Each CDR3 is given with its conserved first and last residue. D genes are given only for firm matches. A row's size may be missing; if present it is once, few, many or a size class.

TGTGCCAGCAGTTGGGCGGGACTAGGGGTAGGCGATGAGCAGTTCTTC,CASSWAGLGVGDEQFF,TRBV6-5,TRBJ2-1,.,TRBD2
TGTGCCAGCAGTACGGGACAGTGGGAGACCCAGTACTTC,CASSTGQWETQYF,TRBV27,TRBJ2-5,.,TRBD1
TGTGCCAGCGGAGGGGTGGGTGACTCACCCCTCCACTTT,CASGGVGDSPLHF,TRBV7-9,TRBJ1-6,.,.
TGTGCCAGCAGCTGGGAAGGGGAGAATTCACCCCTCCACTTT,CASSWEGENSPLHF,TRBV11-2,TRBJ1-6,.,.
TGTGCCAGTAGTATGGTGGGATACGAGCAGTACTTC,CASSMVGYEQYF,TRBV19,TRBJ2-7,.,.
TGTGCCAGCAGGGCGGGAGGGACCGAGCAGTACTTC,CASRAGGTEQYF,TRBV2,TRBJ2-7,.,TRBD2
TGTGCCACCAGCAGAGATTTTGTAAATCAGCCCCAGCATTTT,CATSRDFVNQPQHF,TRBV15,TRBJ1-5,once,.
TGTGCCAGCAGTCCCCAGGGTGGGGGGTATGGCTACACCTTC,CASSPQGGGYGYTF,TRBV28,TRBJ1-2,.,.
TGTGCCAGCAGCTTTGGGGGGTTTGGAAACACCATATATTTT,CASSFGGFGNTIYF,TRBV7-9,TRBJ1-3,.,.
TGTGCCTGGAGTGTAGGGGGTGCCAATGAGCAGTTCTTC,CAWSVGGANEQFF,TRBV30,TRBJ2-1,.,.
TGCGCCAGCAGCTTGATCGAGGGCGGGGAGCTGTTTTTT,CASSLIEGGELFF,TRBV5-1,TRBJ2-2,.,.
TGTGCTAGTGGTTTGATAGGGTGGTCTGGAAACACCATATATTTT,CASGLIGWSGNTIYF,TRBV12-5,TRBJ1-3,.,.
TGCGCCAGCAGCTTGGCCCCAGGGGACCCCACTGAAGCTTTCTTT,CASSLAPGDPTEAFF,TRBV5-1,TRBJ1-1,.,.
TGTGCCAGCTCACCCCGGACAGCCCAAGAGACCCAGTACTTC,CASSPRTAQETQYF,TRBV18,TRBJ2-5,once,.
TGTGCCAGCAGATCTGCTGGGGGGGAGACCCAGTACTTC,CASRSAGGETQYF,TRBV7-9,TRBJ2-5,.,.
TGCAGCGTTGGGACAGCCGATAACTATGGCTACACCTTC,CSVGTADNYGYTF,TRBV29-1,TRBJ1-2,.,.
TGTGCCAGCAGCTTTCTGGCGGGGGGCTCCTACGAGCAGTACTTC,CASSFLAGGSYEQYF,TRBV7-2,TRBJ2-7,once,TRBD2
TGTGCCAGCAGCCTATATCTGGATTCACCCCTCCACTTT,CASSLYLDSPLHF,TRBV14,TRBJ1-6,.,.
TGTGCCAGCAGCCTCGGCTACAATGAGCAGTTCTTC,CASSLGYNEQFF,TRBV9,TRBJ2-1,few,.
TGTGCCTGGAGTGTTCCCCCAGGGGTTCTCGGTGGCTACACCTTC,CAWSVPPGVLGGYTF,TRBV30,TRBJ1-2,.,.
TGCGCCAGCACTTTTACCGGGGAGCTGTTTTTT,CASTFTGELFF,TRBV5-1,TRBJ2-2,many,.
TGTGCCAGCAGCGTAGGTAGGATCGGCACCGGGGAGCTGTTTTTT,CASSVGRIGTGELFF,TRBV9,TRBJ2-2,.,.
TGTGCCAGCAGCCCGCTGGCCCCGGGGGAGACCCAGTACTTC,CASSPLAPGETQYF,TRBV5-6,TRBJ2-5,.,.
TGTGCCACCCGAGGCGGGGGGCAGGAGGCCGGGGAGCTGTTTTTT,CATRGGGQEAGELFF,TRBV6-5,TRBJ2-2,.,TRBD2
TGTGCCAGCACCCCGGCGGGACAGGGGATGAAACTGTTTTTT,CASTPAGQGMKLFF,TRBV7-8,TRBJ1-4,many,TRBD1